This T cell receptor (beta chain) appears in the sequencing data of a study of T cells in Graves' hyperthyroidism and ophthalmopathy. Study summary: Specimen type is peripheral blood, collected at initial diagnosis prior to any treatment. Regarding the study as a whole: Blood held most thyroid clonotypes expanded above 0.001 frequency.

Remarks on this clonotype: Its cognate antigen is unknown. A read error may be the cause here, since a much bigger clone is one base away.

RNA transcripts provided the source from which TCR beta CDR3 regions were amplified. The HTBI primer set drove a first-round RT-PCR of the TCR CDR3. TCRdb itself ran the multiplex PCR reads through MiXCR, one entry per CDR3 protein. The repertoire holds hundreds of thousands of distinct CDR3 sequences, with around 15% as singletons. Investigators excluded patients with uncontrolled infection, other autoimmune disease, pregnancy or lactation. Clinical symptoms, serum thyroxine, TRAb, thyroid ultrasound and orbital computed tomography informed diagnoses. The source of this sequence is a woman younger than 30 with Graves' hyperthyroidism. Sequenced sample: blood.

The DNA for the CDR3 is TGTACCAGCAGCCAACGGGACTCTGAAGCTTTCTTT. Its translation: CTSSQRDSEAFF. The chain combines TRBV7-2 with TRBJ1-1, with a possible D match to TRBD1 (5 bases). V was trimmed by 5 bases and J by 6 bases, leaving 10 bases between them. The CDR3 consists of 12 residues. Germline V gene data show CDR1 as SGHTA and CDR2 as FQGNSA.